This T cell receptor (beta chain) was found in a study of T cells in Graves' hyperthyroidism and ophthalmopathy. For the study at large: The authors collected peripheral blood at initial diagnosis, before any treatment. Whole-study results and caveats: A model of 13 V-J pairs discriminated ophthalmopathy from stable hyperthyroidism.

Germline CDR1 reads DFQATT; CDR2 reads SNEGSKA (reference sequence). Trimming stripped 4 bases from V and 8 bases from J, with 14 bases between. There are 12 residues in the CDR3. As to this clonotype: Its antigen is not known.

TCR beta CDR3 sequences were amplified from RNA transcripts. HTBI primers drove first-round RT-PCR of the TCR CDR3. TCRdb recomputed calls from the multiplex PCR reads with MiXCR, one row per CDR3 protein. The table lists under 450,000 distinct CDR3 sequences, approximately 13% of them singletons. The clonotype comes from a man under 40 with Graves' hyperthyroidism that later progressed to Graves' ophthalmopathy. The material sequenced was blood. The chain joins TRBV20-1 to TRBJ1-2; D not resolved. CDR3 sequence: CSATDGSRGYTF. For the CDR3, the DNA is TGCAGTGCTACGGACGGCTCACGAGGCTACACCTTC.